A single sample is the source of the 28 T cell receptor beta chains below, sequenced in a study of graft-versus-host responses after intestinal transplantation. No cognate antigen is known for these TCRs. TCRdb's table, derived via immunoSEQ multiplex PCR, lists solely in-frame clones and lacks some. Of tens of thousands of clones detected, about 93% appear once; the ten largest clones hold about 1%. Sequenced here: unstimulated CD8+ T cells sorted from spleen or lymph node cells, sampled before transplant. These receptors all stem from a human donor who was the organ donor for an intestinal transplant.

The V gene is TRBV6-5, the J gene TRBJ2-1; possible D gene TRBD2, 5 bases. The V and J ends lost 0 bases and 6 bases respectively, with 9 bases between them. The CDR3 is made up of 14 amino acids. Germline V gives CDR1 MNHEY, CDR2 SVGAGI. CDR3 sequence: CASSYSVLANEQFF. The CDR3 coding sequence is TGTGCCAGCAGTTACTCAGTGCTAGCCAATGAGCAGTTCTTC.

The V and J genes are TRBV4-2 and TRBJ1-1; 7 bases align to TRBD1. Germline CDR1 LGHNA, CDR2 YNFKEQ. Trimming removed 5 bases from V and 2 bases from J; junction bases left unmatched: 11. The CDR3 extends over 16 amino acids. CDR3: CASSFGQAGTNTEAFF. DNA of the CDR3: TGTGCCAGCAGCTTCGGACAGGCGGGTACCAACACTGAAGCTTTCTTT.

The chain is built from TRBV27 and TRBJ2-2, with TRBD1 matching over 8 bases. Germline CDR1 reads MNHEY; CDR2 reads SMNVEV (reference sequence). CDR3 length: 16 residues. Losses at the gene ends were 2 bases for V and 11 bases for J; bases not matched to a gene: 13. CDR3 residues: CASSLITRGRFEELFF. The CDR3 DNA is TGTGCCAGCAGTTTAATCACCAGGGGGCGCTTTGAAGAGCTGTTTTTT.

This chain uses TRBV4-1 with TRBJ2-1; no clear D. Trimming left V 2 bases short and J 5 bases short, with 10 bases between. Germline V gene data show CDR1 as MGHRA and CDR2 as YSYEKL. The CDR3 extends over 14 amino acids. The CDR3 loop is CASSQSKRHNEQFF. In DNA, the CDR3 is TGCGCCAGCAGCCAAAGTAAGCGCCACAATGAGCAGTTCTTC.

The chain combines TRBV28 with TRBJ2-1; the D gene is possibly TRBD1 (7 bases). Germline CDR1 reads MDHEN; CDR2 reads SYDVKM. V was shortened by 3 bases and J by 6 bases, with 24 bases between the two germline ends. There are 18 residues in the CDR3. CDR3: CASSFTGRDSRGLNEQFF. Written as DNA, the CDR3 is TGTGCCAGCAGTTTCACGGGGCGGGACAGCCGGGGCCTCAATGAGCAGTTCTTC.

The chain recombines TRBV6-5 with TRBJ2-5; TRBD2 matches at 9 bases. The CDR3 is 13 residues long. Germline CDR1 and CDR2: MNHEY and SVGAGI. The V gene end was trimmed by 6 bases and the J gene end by 1 base; junction bases not matched to a gene: 0. CDR3 in DNA: TGTGCCAGCAGACTAGCGGGCCAAGAGACCCAGTACTTC. Translated, it gives CASRLAGQETQYF.

This chain joins TRBV19 and TRBJ1-1; D uncertain. The CDR3 loop spans 12 amino acids. Germline V gene data show CDR1 as LNHDA and CDR2 as SQIVND (reference sequence). Trimming cost V 6 bases and J 5 bases, with 10 bases left between them. Here the CDR3 reads CASRPGGTEAFF. Written as DNA, the CDR3 is TGTGCCAGTAGGCCGGGAGGAACTGAAGCTTTCTTT.

This clone showed up just once. The chain links TRBV19 to TRBJ2-7; 7 bases match TRBD2. The V segment lost 5 bases and the J segment 4 bases; nucleotides outside the gene matches: 14. CDR1 and CDR2 (germline): LNHDA, SQIVND (reference sequence). This CDR3 contains 16 residues. Here the CDR3 reads CASSAGLGYYGYEQYF. The CDR3 nucleotides are TGTGCCAGTAGTGCCGGACTAGGGTATTACGGGTACGAGCAGTACTTC.

The chain is built from TRBV28 and TRBJ2-1; TRBD2 aligns across 7 bases. After removal of 3 bases from V and 7 bases from J, the junction contained 24 bases not matched to a gene. The CDR3 length is 20 residues. Germline V gene data show CDR1 as MDHEN and CDR2 as SYDVKM. The CDR3 DNA reads as TGTGCCAGCAGTTTGTCCCGGGCGACAGCTCCGGGAGGCTGGGGAAATGAGCAGTTCTTC. Its protein product is CASSLSRATAPGGWGNEQFF. Together with reference TRBV28 and TRBJ2-1, the CDR3 gives the full variable domain: DVKVTQSSRYLVKRTGEKVFLECVQDMDHENMFWYRQDPGLGLRLIYFSYDVKMKEKGDIPEGYSVSREKKERFSLILESASTNQTSMYLCASSLSRATAPGGWGNEQFFGPGTRLTVL.

CDR3 in amino acids: CASRPGTYMNTEAFF. The CDR3 coding sequence is TGTGCCAGCAGGCCCGGGACATACATGAACACTGAAGCTTTCTTT. The chain is built from TRBV7-8 and TRBJ1-1; D is possibly TRBD1 (6 bases). CDR1 and CDR2 (germline): SGHVS, FQNEAQ. This CDR3 comprises 15 residues. V was shortened by 6 bases and J by 0 bases, with 14 bases between the two germline ends.

This clone has only one observation. The chain employs TRBV13 and TRBJ2-7; D call uncertain. The CDR3 spans 12 residues. Germline loops: CDR1 PRHDT, CDR2 FYEKMQ (reference sequence). V lost 0 bases to trimming and J lost 5 bases, with 5 bases between them. The CDR3 nucleotides are TGTGCCAGCAGCTTAGGGTCTGACGAGCAGTACTTC. It is translated as CASSLGSDEQYF.

This rearrangement joins TRBV18 to TRBJ2-1; tentatively, D is TRBD1 (6 bases). V lost 3 bases, J lost 5 bases, and 17 bases lay in between. Germline V gene data show CDR1 as KGHSH and CDR2 as LQKENI. CDR3 length equals 16 residues. The CDR3: CASSPPPGESDNEQFF. CDR3 nucleotides: TGTGCCAGCTCACCCCCTCCAGGGGAATCGGACAATGAGCAGTTCTTC. Based on the CDR3 plus reference TRBV18 and TRBJ2-1, the full variable domain is NAGVMQNPRHLVRRRGQEARLRCSPMKGHSHVYWYRQLPEEGLKFMVYLQKENIIDESGMPKERFSAEFPKEGPSILRIQQVVRGDSAAYFCASSPPPGESDNEQFFGPGTRLTVL.

The CDR3 spells CASSLFLFLAGNNEQFF. DNA for the CDR3: TGTGCCAGCAGTTTATTCCTTTTCCTAGCGGGAAACAATGAGCAGTTCTTC. The chain couples TRBV28 to TRBJ2-1, with TRBD2 identical over 9 bases. This CDR3 is 17 amino acids long. V was clipped by 1 base and J by 5 bases; unmatched bases: 9. Germline CDR1 and CDR2: MDHEN and SYDVKM.

The chain employs TRBV28 and TRBJ1-5; D unresolved. This CDR3 is built from 15 residues. The V gene lost 3 bases and the J gene lost 2 bases, with 11 bases spanning the gap. CDR1 is MDHEN, CDR2 SYDVKM, per germline. The CDR3 region has the DNA TGTGCCAGCAGTTTCCAAGGAACAGGCAATCAGCCCCAGCATTTT. Translating it yields CASSFQGTGNQPQHF. Drawing the rest from reference TRBV28 and TRBJ1-5, the complete variable domain is DVKVTQSSRYLVKRTGEKVFLECVQDMDHENMFWYRQDPGLGLRLIYFSYDVKMKEKGDIPEGYSVSREKKERFSLILESASTNQTSMYLCASSFQGTGNQPQHFGDGTRLSIL.

The rearrangement uses TRBV21-1 and TRBJ1-5; TRBD1 was called by the table and not checked on the DNA. TRBV21-1 represents a pseudogene. This CDR3 has 14 residues. CDR3 sequence: CASRPGPLGQPQHF. CDR3 in DNA: TGTGCCAGCAGACCAGGGCCACTCGGGCAGCCCCAGCATTTT.

The chain carries TRBV11-3 and TRBJ2-7; maybe TRBD1 (6 bases). The CDR3 runs to 15 residues. Germline CDR1 is SGHNT and CDR2 is YENEEA. V dropped 9 bases and J dropped 2 bases, with 20 bases sitting between them. Written as DNA, the CDR3 is TGTGCCAGGTCGCAGGGGCGGTCGGACCCCTACGAGCAGTACTTC. It yields the protein CARSQGRSDPYEQYF.

The J gene is TRBJ1-1, the V gene TRBV5-4, with D possibly matching TRBD1 (5 bases). In germline, CDR1 is SGHNT, CDR2 YYREEE (reference sequence). This CDR3 has 14 residues. With 3 bases removed from V and 2 bases from J, the gap between germline ends came to 11 bases. The CDR3: CASSWGRENTEAFF. The CDR3 DNA sequence: TGTGCCAGCAGCTGGGGCCGTGAAAACACTGAAGCTTTCTTT.

V gene TRBV30 combines with J gene TRBJ2-7; TRBD1 matches 9 bases. Germline trimming cut 1 base from V and 2 bases from J; bases unmatched to any gene: 9. Germline values: CDR1 GTSNPN, CDR2 SVGIG (reference sequence). The CDR3 consists of 16 residues. As DNA, the CDR3 is TGTGCCTGGAGTGGATTAGACAGGGGGGGACCCTACGAGCAGTACTTC. Translation gives CAWSGLDRGGPYEQYF. Full variable domain (outside the CDR3, taken from reference TRBV30 and TRBJ2-7): SQTIHQWPATLVQPVGSPLSLECTVEGTSNPNLYWYRQAAGRGLQLLFYSVGIGQISSEVPQNLSASRPQDRQFILSSKKLLLSDSGFYLCAWSGLDRGGPYEQYFGPGTRLTVT.

CDR3 region: CASSMSDNRAYNSPLHF. As DNA, the CDR3 is TGTGCCAGTAGTATGTCGGACAACCGTGCCTATAATTCACCCCTCCACTTT. V usage is TRBV19 and J usage is TRBJ1-6; TRBD1 is a possible D gene (5 bases). The CDR3 covers 17 residues. V shed 3 bases and J shed 2 bases, with 14 bases lying between them. The germline CDR1 and CDR2 sequences are LNHDA and SQIVND (reference sequence).

The rearrangement uses TRBV4-3 and TRBJ2-1; 11 bases agree with TRBD2. V shed 8 bases, J shed 6 bases, and the junction held 6 bases outside the gene matches. From germline, CDR1 is LGHNA and CDR2 YSLEER. This CDR3 contains 14 residues. As DNA, the CDR3 is TGCGCCAGCTCCCTAGCGGGAGGTAGCAATGAGCAGTTCTTC. The encoded protein is CASSLAGGSNEQFF.

The J gene is TRBJ2-1, the V gene TRBV7-9; TRBD2 aligns across 13 bases. Germline V gene lookup returns CDR1 SEHNR and CDR2 FQNEAQ (reference sequence). The CDR3 totals 17 residues. V was pared by 3 bases and J by 0 bases, with 2 bases of the junction left unmatched. CDR3 amino acids: CASSLGLAGSSYNEQFF. The CDR3 DNA follows: TGTGCCAGCAGCTTGGGACTAGCGGGGTCCTCCTACAATGAGCAGTTCTTC.

The rearrangement links TRBV5-1 to TRBJ2-7; 7 nucleotides match TRBD2. The CDR3 runs to 12 residues. The trim removed 4 bases at V and 7 bases at J, leaving 5 bases unmatched. Germline assignment: CDR1 SGHRS and CDR2 YFSETQ. Here the CDR3 reads CASSLYGGEQYF. In DNA form, the CDR3 reads TGCGCCAGCAGCCTCTACGGGGGGGAGCAGTACTTC.

Only one count was recorded for this clone. The rearrangement joins TRBV6-5 to TRBJ2-7, with D possibly matching TRBD1 (6 bases). The CDR3 loop spans 13 amino acids. Germline values: CDR1 MNHEY, CDR2 SVGAGI. Trimming removed 8 bases from V and 2 bases from J, with 13 bases in between. The CDR3 DNA sequence: TGTGCCAGCGGTGAACAGGGAACCTACGAGCAGTACTTC. This encodes CASGEQGTYEQYF.

The CDR3 region has the DNA TGTGCCAGCAGTCCGTGGGACAGGTCCTCAGATACGCAGTATTTT. This encodes CASSPWDRSSDTQYF. The chain carries TRBV6-1 and TRBJ2-3; TRBD1 matches at 8 bases. Trimming cost V 5 bases and J 4 bases; bases outside gene matches: 8. The CDR3 extends over 15 amino acids. CDR1 is MNHNS and CDR2 is SASEGT in the germline V gene.

With regard to this clone: This specimen includes other DNA sequences encoding the same CDR3. The chain couples TRBV11-3 to TRBJ1-1; TRBD1 is a possible D gene (5 bases). Looked up from germline, CDR1 is SGHNT and CDR2 is YENEEA. CDR3 length equals 15 residues. V shed 2 bases and J shed 3 bases, with 13 bases lying between them. The CDR3 region is CASSLFWQGDTEAFF. DNA of the CDR3: TGTGCCAGCAGCTTATTCTGGCAGGGCGACACTGAAGCTTTCTTT.

As DNA, the CDR3 is TGTGCCAGCAGCCCCTGGCGGGTACGGGAAAAACTGTTTTTT. Protein: CASSPWRVREKLFF. The V and J genes are TRBV7-9 and TRBJ1-4, with D unresolved. Trimming removed 5 bases at V and 8 bases at J, with 15 bases between. Germline V gene sequence: CDR1 SEHNR, CDR2 FQNEAQ (reference sequence). The CDR3 loop spans 14 amino acids.

The chain links TRBV27 to TRBJ2-3, with 8 nucleotides matching TRBD1. The CDR3 contains 15 residues. Germline values: CDR1 MNHEY, CDR2 SMNVEV (reference sequence). V lost 5 bases and J lost 3; bases outside the gene matches: 7. In DNA, the CDR3 is TGTGCCAGCAGTACAGGGGGTCTAGCGACAGATACGCAGTATTTT. This codes for CASSTGGLATDTQYF.

The rearrangement links TRBV29-1 to TRBJ2-1; D not resolved. The CDR3 runs to 10 residues. Germline values: CDR1 SQVTM, CDR2 ANQGSEA. V was clipped by 7 bases and J by 5 bases, with 6 bases between them. For the CDR3, the DNA is TGCAGCGCGAGCAACAATGAGCAGTTCTTC. It specifies CSASNNEQFF.